Each of the 28 T cell receptor beta chains below was sequenced from the same sample in a study of response to subunit inactivated influenza vaccine. TCRdb analysed the RT-PCR reads with MiXCR anew, one entry per CDR3 protein. The sample contains about 800,000 distinct CDR3 sequences, over 20% of which appear only once. The input for sequencing was PBMCs from blood, taken 5 to 6 days after vaccination. All receptors come from a man aged 45-60 years who received an inactivated influenza vaccine.

CDR3 sequence reads: CASSLDAGSEQYF. CDR3 nucleotides: TGCGCCAGCAGCTTGGATGCTGGGTCCGAGCAGTACTTC. The V call is TRBV5-1, the J call TRBJ2-7; D remains unclear. CDR1 and CDR2 (germline): SGHRS, YFSETQ. Trimming took 0 bases from V and 6 from J, leaving 10 bases between them. The CDR3 is 13 amino acids.

The chain employs TRBV7-9 and TRBJ2-3; D perhaps matches TRBD1 (6 bases). CDR1 is SEHNR, CDR2 FQNEAQ, per germline (reference sequence). The CDR3 runs 14 residues. Deletions cut 8 bases from V and 1 base from J, with 13 bases between. The CDR3 reads CASPRGEGTDTQYF. The CDR3 DNA reads TGTGCCAGCCCCAGGGGAGAGGGCACAGATACGCAGTATTTT.

The gene calls are TRBV7-9 and TRBJ2-5; D gene ambiguous. Between the trimmed V and J ends, which lost 3 bases and 0 bases, there was a span of 8 bases. In germline, CDR1 is SEHNR, CDR2 FQNEAQ (reference sequence). The length of the CDR3 is 14 residues. The CDR3 coding sequence is TGTGCCAGCAGCTTCGGACCGTACCAAGAGACCCAGTACTTC. Residues: CASSFGPYQETQYF.

This clonotype came up a few times. The gene calls are TRBV4-3 and TRBJ2-1, with 7 bases matching TRBD2. This CDR3 is built from 15 residues. V lost 4 bases to trimming and J lost 5 bases; unmatched junction nucleotides: 8. Germline CDR1 LGHNA, CDR2 YSLEER. The CDR3 bases are TGCGCCAGCAGCCCCCGACTAGCCCCGAACAATGAGCAGTTCTTC. Translated: CASSPRLAPNNEQFF.

The chain employs TRBV7-2 and TRBJ2-1; D remains ambiguous. CDR3 length: 14 residues. The V gene's germline CDR1 is SGHTA and CDR2 FQGNSA. With 5 bases removed from V and 6 bases from J, the gap between germline ends came to 14 bases. Written as DNA, the CDR3 is TGTGCCAGCAGCCCTGTGGGTAGGACCAATGAGCAGTTCTTC. Residues: CASSPVGRTNEQFF.

This clonotype has only a few counts. The chain carries TRBV12-3 or TRBV12-4 and TRBJ2-7; D is uncertain. Trimming removed 4 bases at V and 6 bases at J, with 13 bases between. The CDR3 runs 13 residues. The DNA of the CDR3 is TGTGCCAGCAGTTCCCGGGCCTCGGGCGAGCAGTACTTC. Amino acid sequence: CASSSRASGEQYF.

The V gene is TRBV6-5, the J gene TRBJ2-2, with D unresolved. Trimming shortened V by 2 bases and J by 4 bases, and 8 bases separated the two germline ends. CDR1 and CDR2 (germline): MNHEY, SVGAGI. CDR3 length: 14 amino acids. CDR3 coding DNA: TGTGCCAGCAGTTACAGGGCAGTCACCGGGGAGCTGTTTTTT. Translation gives CASSYRAVTGELFF.

At least ten counts were recorded for this clonotype. The chain uses TRBV29-1 and TRBJ2-1; 9 nucleotides align to TRBD1. Germline loops: CDR1 SQVTM, CDR2 ANQGSEA. This CDR3 is built from 14 residues. V trimming: 3 bases; J trimming: 4 bases; junction bases outside the gene matches: 4. CDR3 coding DNA: TGCAGCGTTGATATGGACAGGGGATACAATGAGCAGTTCTTC. Translated: CSVDMDRGYNEQFF.

In the case of this clonotype: A clone one base away is much larger, so this may be a read error. The gene calls are TRBV6-2 or TRBV6-3 and TRBJ2-4, with D maybe TRBD1 (6 bases). Germline loops: CDR1 MNHEY, CDR2 SVGEGT. This CDR3 has 14 amino acids. The CDR3 DNA reads TGTGCCAGCACCAAAACAGGGACCAAAAACATTCAGTCCTTC. Its translation is CASTKTGTKNIQSF.

The V call is TRBV19, the J call TRBJ1-5, with D uncertain. The germline V and J ends were trimmed by 8 bases and 3 bases, with 8 bases remaining between them. The CDR3 runs 12 residues. From germline, CDR1 is LNHDA and CDR2 SQIVND (reference sequence). CDR3: CASATLNQPQHF. CDR3 coding DNA: TGTGCCAGTGCGACACTCAATCAGCCCCAGCATTTT.

This clonotype was observed a few times. The J gene is TRBJ2-7, the V gene TRBV10-3; 7 bases are shared with TRBD1. The CDR3 covers 13 residues. Per germline, CDR1 ENHRY and CDR2 SYGVKD. With V trimmed by 5 bases and J by 5 bases, 6 bases remained unmatched. This CDR3 reads CAISFGTADEQYF. Here the CDR3 DNA reads TGTGCCATCAGTTTTGGGACAGCCGACGAGCAGTACTTC.

This chain joins TRBV20-1 and TRBJ2-1; D might be TRBD1 (7 bases). Germline V lookup: CDR1 DFQATT, CDR2 SNEGSKA (reference sequence). Trimming took off 6 bases at V and 3 bases at J, with 24 bases between the two ends. CDR3 length: 17 residues. The CDR3 loop is CSANDRAGRANYNEQFF. The CDR3 DNA sequence: TGCAGTGCCAACGACAGGGCGGGACGGGCGAACTACAATGAGCAGTTCTTC.

The chain links TRBV15 to TRBJ2-2; no reliable D call. The CDR3 runs to 16 residues. V lost 4 bases and J lost 1, with 13 bases in between. Germline CDR1 LNHNV, CDR2 YYDKDF (reference sequence). The CDR3 nucleotides read TGTGCCACCAGCAAGGCCGTCGGGCGGAACACCGGGGAGCTGTTTTTT. It translates to CATSKAVGRNTGELFF. The variable domain in full, with the rest retrieved from reference TRBV15 and TRBJ2-2, is DAMVIQNPRYQVTQFGKPVTLSCSQTLNHNVMYWYQQKSSQAPKLLFHYYDKDFNNEADTPDNFQSRRPNTSFCFLDIRSPGLGDTAMYLCATSKAVGRNTGELFFGEGSRLTVL.

The CDR3 loop is CAISGGGATPYEQYF. Written as DNA, the CDR3 is TGTGCCATCAGTGGGGGTGGGGCTACGCCCTACGAGCAGTACTTC. The V call is TRBV10-3, the J call TRBJ2-7, with a tentative D call TRBD1 (5 bases). Germline CDR1 reads ENHRY; CDR2 reads SYGVKD. The CDR3 loop spans 15 amino acids. The germline V and J ends were trimmed by 4 bases and 2 bases, with 15 bases remaining between them.

This clonotype was seen a handful of times. V is TRBV30 and J is TRBJ2-5; 11 bases agree with TRBD1. J lost 5 bases, V lost 0 bases, and 8 bases had no gene match. CDR3 size: 16 residues. CDR1 is GTSNPN and CDR2 is SVGIG in the germline V gene (reference sequence). CDR3 nucleotides: TGTGCCTGGAGTGTACCCCGGACAGGGGGCTTGGAGACCCAGTACTTC. Its translation: CAWSVPRTGGLETQYF.

There are a few counts of this clonotype. The chain recombines TRBV18 with TRBJ2-2, with TRBD2 matching 8 bases. From germline, CDR1 is KGHSH and CDR2 LQKENI. This CDR3 is built from 15 residues. Trimming at V came to 8 bases and at J to 2 bases, leaving 7 bases not matched to a gene. The CDR3 DNA reads as TGTGCCAGCCACCAAACTAGCGGTAACACCGGGGAGCTGTTTTTT. As protein: CASHQTSGNTGELFF.

The rearrangement links TRBV20-1 to TRBJ1-2; D ambiguous. This CDR3 region has 13 residues. V was shortened by 3 bases and J by 3 bases, with 11 bases between the two germline ends. Per the germline V gene, CDR1 is DFQATT and CDR2 is SNEGSKA (reference sequence). The CDR3: CSARPGLDYGYTF. DNA of the CDR3: TGCAGTGCTAGGCCGGGGTTGGACTATGGCTACACCTTC.

This clonotype was seen only a few times. The rearrangement links TRBV7-2 to TRBJ1-1; D not resolved. V lost 3 bases and J 8 bases, leaving 13 bases between the germline ends. CDR1 SGHTA and CDR2 FQGNSA come from the germline V gene. This CDR3 is 13 amino acids long. CDR3 nucleotide sequence: TGTGCCAGCAGCTTGCAGTCGGAACGAGAAGCTTTCTTT. Its translation is CASSLQSEREAFF.

The chain uses TRBV4-1 and TRBJ2-3; no clear D. In germline, CDR1 is MGHRA, CDR2 YSYEKL. V lost 1 base to trimming and J lost 2 bases, with 16 bases between them. This CDR3 has 17 residues. The CDR3 region is CASSQGNLVRDTDTQYF. The CDR3 DNA sequence: TGCGCCAGCAGCCAAGGCAACCTAGTCAGAGACACAGATACGCAGTATTTT.

The table lists this clonotype with many counts. The chain combines TRBV11-1 with TRBJ2-1; TRBD2 matches 13 bases. This CDR3 spans 19 amino acids. In germline, CDR1 is SGHAT, CDR2 FQDESV (reference sequence). V lost 5 bases and J lost 5; bases outside the gene matches: 15. CDR3 DNA sequence: TGTGCCAGCAGCGGAGTGGGACTAGCGGGATACTATCTCAACAATGAGCAGTTCTTC. It translates to CASSGVGLAGYYLNNEQFF.

The V call is TRBV10-3, the J call TRBJ2-6, with D possibly matching TRBD2 (5 bases). Germline V lookup: CDR1 ENHRY, CDR2 SYGVKD. The length of the CDR3 is 14 residues. V lost 4 bases and J 2 bases, leaving 6 bases between the germline ends. The DNA of the CDR3 is TGTGCCATCAGTGCGGAGGCTGGGGCCAACGTCCTGACTTTC. Translation gives CAISAEAGANVLTF.

V usage is TRBV9 and J usage is TRBJ2-5, with TRBD1 identical over 7 bases. The germline V gene encodes CDR1 SGDLS and CDR2 YYNGEE. Unmatched junction bases numbered 7, after V lost 2 bases and J lost 6 bases. The CDR3 loop spans 14 amino acids. CDR3 nucleotide sequence: TGTGCCAGCAGCGTGGGACAGCACGGGAAGACCCAGTACTTC. Translating gives CASSVGQHGKTQYF. The complete variable domain, with remaining parts taken from reference TRBV9 and TRBJ2-5, reads DSGVTQTPKHLITATGQRVTLRCSPRSGDLSVYWYQQSLDQGLQFLIQYYNGEERAKGNILERFSAQQFPDLHSELNLSSLELGDSALYFCASSVGQHGKTQYFGPGTRLLVL.

The chain carries TRBV20-1 and TRBJ2-2, with a tentative D call TRBD1 (5 bases). Germline-derived CDR1 and CDR2 are DFQATT and SNEGSKA (reference sequence). The V end lost 4 bases, the J end lost 2 bases, and 8 bases lay between the germline ends. CDR3 length equals 13 residues. CDR3 amino acids: CSATTVNTGELFF. In nucleotides, the CDR3 is TGCAGTGCTACGACAGTTAACACCGGGGAGCTGTTTTTT.

This clonotype was seen only a few times. V is TRBV27 and J is TRBJ2-7; D is perhaps TRBD1 (6 bases). Germline V gives CDR1 MNHEY, CDR2 SMNVEV (reference sequence). V lost 3 bases and J 3 bases, leaving 9 bases between the germline ends. The CDR3 length is 13 residues. This CDR3 reads CASSFTGNYEQYF. CDR3 DNA: TGTGCCAGCAGTTTTACAGGGAACTACGAGCAGTACTTC.

Concerning this clonotype itself: A single base separates this from a much larger clone, so it may be a read error. The chain joins TRBV20-1 to TRBJ1-5; 7 bases are shared with TRBD1. This CDR3 is 15 amino acids long. CDR1 is DFQATT, CDR2 SNEGSKA, per germline (reference sequence). CDR3 residues: CIATLEGAGNQPQHF. CDR3 DNA: TGCATTGCTACGCTCGAGGGGGCTGGCAATCAGCCCCAGCATTTT.

This chain links TRBV29-1 with TRBJ2-4, with D possibly TRBD2 on 6 matching bases. The CDR3 runs 12 residues. CDR1 and CDR2 (germline): SQVTM, ANQGSEA. The CDR3 protein is CGVQEGRDIQYF. CDR3 nucleotide sequence: TGCGGGGTCCAGGAGGGACGTGACATTCAGTACTTC.

The rearrangement uses TRBV18 and TRBJ1-2, with D maybe TRBD1 (6 bases). The V end lost 1 base, the J end lost 4 bases, and 16 bases lay between the germline ends. The CDR3 loop spans 16 amino acids. Germline CDR1 KGHSH, CDR2 LQKENI. As DNA, the CDR3 is TGTGCCAGCTCACCACGAACAGGGAGCCCGGGCTATGGCTACACCTTC. The encoded protein is CASSPRTGSPGYGYTF. The full variable domain, completed using reference TRBV18 and TRBJ1-2, is NAGVMQNPRHLVRRRGQEARLRCSPMKGHSHVYWYRQLPEEGLKFMVYLQKENIIDESGMPKERFSAEFPKEGPSILRIQQVVRGDSAAYFCASSPRTGSPGYGYTFGSGTRLTVV.

This clonotype came up a few times. The V call is TRBV6-1, the J call TRBJ2-5, with TRBD2 matching 13 bases. V dropped 5 bases and J dropped 4; count of bases not matched to a gene: 4. Germline V lookup: CDR1 MNHNS, CDR2 SASEGT. The length of the CDR3 is 15 residues. The DNA of the CDR3 is TGTGCCAGCAGTCGGACTAGCGGGGGTGGAGAGACCCAGTACTTC. It translates to CASSRTSGGGETQYF.